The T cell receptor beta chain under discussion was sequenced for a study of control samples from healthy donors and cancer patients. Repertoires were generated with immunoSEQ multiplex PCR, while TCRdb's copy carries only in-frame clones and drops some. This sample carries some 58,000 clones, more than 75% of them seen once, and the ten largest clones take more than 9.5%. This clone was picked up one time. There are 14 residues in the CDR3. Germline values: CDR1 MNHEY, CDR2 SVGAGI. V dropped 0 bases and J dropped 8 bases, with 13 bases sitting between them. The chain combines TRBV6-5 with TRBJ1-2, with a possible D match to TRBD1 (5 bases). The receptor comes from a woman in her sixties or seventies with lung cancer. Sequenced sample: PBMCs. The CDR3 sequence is CASSYSNQGGGYTF. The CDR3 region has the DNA TGTGCCAGCAGTTACTCGAATCAGGGTGGAGGCTACACCTTC.